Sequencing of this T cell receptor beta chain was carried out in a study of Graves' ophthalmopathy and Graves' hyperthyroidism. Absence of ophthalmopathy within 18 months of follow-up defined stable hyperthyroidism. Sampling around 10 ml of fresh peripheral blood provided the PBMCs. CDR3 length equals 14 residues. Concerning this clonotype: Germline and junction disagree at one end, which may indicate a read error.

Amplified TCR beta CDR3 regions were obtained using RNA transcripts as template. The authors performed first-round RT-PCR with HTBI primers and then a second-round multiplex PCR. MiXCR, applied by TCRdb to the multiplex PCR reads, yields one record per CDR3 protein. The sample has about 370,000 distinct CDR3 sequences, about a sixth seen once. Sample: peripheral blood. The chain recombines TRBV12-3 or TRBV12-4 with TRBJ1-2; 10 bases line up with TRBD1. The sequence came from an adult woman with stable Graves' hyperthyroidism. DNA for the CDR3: TGTGCCAGCAGTCTAGGACAGGGGGTCGGTGGCCACACCTTC. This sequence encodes CASSLGQGVGGHTF.